The 15 T cell receptor beta chains presented below share a single source sample, sequenced in a study of cytomegalovirus exposure and HLA in healthy donors. Amplification used 60 Vbeta primers and 13 Jbeta primers. Sequenced by immunoSEQ multiplex PCR; TCRdb stores in-frame clones only, minus some. The profile shows 150,000 to 180,000 clones, 74% of them singletons. Specimen: PBMCs. The receptors stem from a man aged 25 to 40 in good health and CMV-seronegative.

V is TRBV6-5 and J is TRBJ1-1, with unresolved D. The germline CDR1 and CDR2 sequences are MNHEY and SVGAGI. This CDR3 is 13 amino acids long. V was trimmed by 4 bases and J by 1 base, leaving 7 bases between them. CDR3 residues: CASSSASNTEAFF. In nucleotides, the CDR3 is TGTGCCAGCAGTTCCGCGTCGAACACTGAAGCTTTCTTT.

This clone was detected once. This chain links TRBV5-1 with TRBJ2-1, with 10 nucleotides matching TRBD1. V gave up 0 bases and J gave up 6 bases; unmatched junction bases: 9. CDR1 and CDR2 (germline): SGHRS, YFSETQ. The CDR3 sequence is 17 residues long. Here the CDR3 reads CASSLGGGTGEVNEQFF. Written as DNA, the CDR3 is TGCGCCAGCAGCTTGGGAGGCGGGACAGGGGAGGTCAATGAGCAGTTCTTC. The variable domain in full, completed from reference TRBV5-1 and TRBJ2-1, reads KAGVTQTPRYLIKTRGQQVTLSCSPISGHRSVSWYQQTPGQGLQFLFEYFSETQRNKGNFPGRFSGRQFSNSRSEMNVSTLELGDSALYLCASSLGGGTGEVNEQFFGPGTRLTVL.

V usage is TRBV29-1 and J usage is TRBJ1-2; D possibly corresponds to TRBD1 (6 bases). Trimming took off 6 bases at V and 3 bases at J, with 14 bases between the two ends. The CDR3 consists of 13 residues. CDR1 and CDR2 (germline): SQVTM, ANQGSEA. The chain's CDR3 is CSVPQGSDYGYTF. As DNA, the CDR3 is TGCAGCGTACCACAGGGTTCCGACTATGGCTACACCTTC.

The chain links TRBV27 to TRBJ2-2; unclear D gene. Germline V CDR1 and CDR2: MNHEY, SMNVEV (reference sequence). Trimming cost V 7 bases and J 3 bases, with 18 bases left between them. The CDR3 covers 16 residues. The CDR3 loop reads CASNSLTGAHTGELFF. The CDR3 region has the DNA TGTGCCAGCAATTCCCTGACTGGCGCGCACACCGGGGAGCTGTTTTTT.

The chain has TRBV6-5 and TRBJ2-7, with TRBD1 matching over 10 bases. CDR1 and CDR2 (germline): MNHEY, SVGAGI. The CDR3 runs to 16 residues. The V and J ends lost 0 bases and 0 bases, in that order; junction bases with no gene match: 2. The CDR3 region is CASSYSGTGDSYEQYF. The CDR3 region has the DNA TGTGCCAGCAGTTACTCGGGGACAGGGGACTCCTACGAGCAGTACTTC.

V gene TRBV4-3 combines with J gene TRBJ2-1; TRBD1 matches 7 bases. Germline loops: CDR1 LGHNA, CDR2 YSLEER. The CDR3 is 16 residues long. The V segment lost 2 bases and the J segment 3 bases; nucleotides outside the gene matches: 7. The DNA for the CDR3 is TGCGCCAGCAGCCAAAAAGACAGGGTTTACTACAATGAGCAGTTCTTC. It encodes CASSQKDRVYYNEQFF.

V and J are TRBV10-3 and TRBJ2-5; 7 bases map to TRBD1. This CDR3 is 14 amino acids long. V shed 6 bases, J shed 1 base, and the junction held 5 bases outside the gene matches. Germline values: CDR1 ENHRY, CDR2 SYGVKD. Here the CDR3 reads CAISEQGSQETQYF. The DNA of the CDR3 is TGTGCCATCAGCGAACAGGGGTCCCAAGAGACCCAGTACTTC.

This chain connects TRBV10-1 to TRBJ1-1; D might be TRBD1 (6 bases). Deletions cut 1 base from V and 1 base from J, with 10 bases between. The germline V gene encodes CDR1 WNHNN and CDR2 SYGVQD (reference sequence). The CDR3 covers 15 residues. CDR3 nucleotide sequence: TGCGCCAGCAGTGAGTTCTGGACAGAGAACACTGAAGCTTTCTTT. Translation: CASSEFWTENTEAFF.

This rearrangement joins TRBV7-9 to TRBJ1-1; 7 nucleotides match TRBD1. The CDR3 length is 13 residues. Germline V lookup: CDR1 SEHNR, CDR2 FQNEAQ (reference sequence). J lost 11 bases, V lost 4 bases, and 10 bases had no gene match. The CDR3 DNA reads TGTGCCAGCAGCTCCGCGGGAGGGGGCAAGGCTTTCTTT. Its translation: CASSSAGGGKAFF.

The chain joins TRBV15 to TRBJ2-7; TRBD1 matches 10 bases. The CDR3 sequence is 12 residues long. V lost 11 bases and J lost 3; bases outside the gene matches: 4. Per germline, CDR1 LNHNV and CDR2 YYDKDF (reference sequence). CDR3 sequence reads: CAAGTGDYEQYF. The CDR3 nucleotides are TGTGCCGCAGGGACAGGGGACTACGAGCAGTACTTC.

The chain has TRBV7-9 and TRBJ2-5, with TRBD2 matching 10 bases. Germline-derived CDR1 and CDR2 are SEHNR and FQNEAQ (reference sequence). The CDR3 is 15 residues long. Losses at the gene ends were 3 bases for V and 5 bases for J; bases not matched to a gene: 6. CDR3 in amino acids: CASSFQRGGKETQYF. The CDR3 nucleotides are TGTGCCAGCAGCTTCCAGCGGGGGGGAAAGGAGACCCAGTACTTC.

The V and J genes are TRBV28 and TRBJ2-7; 10 bases are shared with TRBD1. With 5 bases clipped from V and 2 bases from J, the junction kept 3 bases outside the gene matches. This CDR3 comprises 14 residues. Germline CDR1 MDHEN, CDR2 SYDVKM. CDR3 protein: CASSPGQGAYEQYF. The DNA for the CDR3 is TGTGCCAGCAGTCCCGGACAGGGGGCCTACGAGCAGTACTTC.

This chain connects TRBV15 to TRBJ1-2, with 7 nucleotides matching TRBD1. Germline CDR1 reads LNHNV; CDR2 reads YYDKDF (reference sequence). V lost 4 bases, J lost 8 bases, and 10 bases stayed unmatched. This CDR3 contains 14 residues. DNA for the CDR3: TGTGCCACCAGCACGCGACAGGGCAATAGGGGCTACACCTTC. Encoded protein: CATSTRQGNRGYTF.

The rearrangement uses TRBV19 and TRBJ2-1; 8 nucleotides match TRBD2. The CDR3 is 14 amino acids. The J segment lost 12 bases and the V segment lost 7 bases, leaving 14 bases of the junction unmatched. Per germline, CDR1 LNHDA and CDR2 SQIVND (reference sequence). The CDR3 DNA reads TGTGCCAGTAACAGCGGGGGACTGCCCCGGGGGCAGTTCTTC. Its translation: CASNSGGLPRGQFF.

This clone showed up just a few times. V usage is TRBV7-9 and J usage is TRBJ1-4, with D possibly being TRBD1 (5 bases). Germline values: CDR1 SEHNR, CDR2 FQNEAQ (reference sequence). Trimming shortened V by 1 base and J by 8 bases, and 5 bases separated the two germline ends. The CDR3 is made up of 12 amino acids. In nucleotides, the CDR3 is TGTGCCAGCAGCTTAGACAGGGAAAAACTGTTTTTT. It specifies CASSLDREKLFF. Complete variable domain (other parts from reference TRBV7-9 and TRBJ1-4): DTGVSQNPRHKITKRGQNVTFRCDPISEHNRLYWYRQTLGQGPEFLTYFQNEAQLEKSRLLSDRFSAERPKGSFSTLEIQRTEQGDSAMYLCASSLDREKLFFGSGTQLSVL.